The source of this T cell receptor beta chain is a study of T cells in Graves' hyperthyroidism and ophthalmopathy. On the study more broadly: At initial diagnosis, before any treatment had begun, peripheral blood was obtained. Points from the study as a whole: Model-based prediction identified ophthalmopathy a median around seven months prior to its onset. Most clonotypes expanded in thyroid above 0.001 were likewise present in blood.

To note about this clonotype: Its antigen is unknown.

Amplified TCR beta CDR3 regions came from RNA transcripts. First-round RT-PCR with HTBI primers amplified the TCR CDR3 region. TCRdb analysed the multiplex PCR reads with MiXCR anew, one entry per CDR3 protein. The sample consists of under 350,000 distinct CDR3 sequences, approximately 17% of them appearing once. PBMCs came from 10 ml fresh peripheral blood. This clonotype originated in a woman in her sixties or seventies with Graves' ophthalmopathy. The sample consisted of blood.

CDR3 amino acids: CASSETGTGMNTEAFF. As DNA, the CDR3 is TGCGCCAGCAGCGAGACCGGGACGGGGATGAACACTGAAGCTTTCTTT. The J gene is TRBJ1-1, the V gene TRBV5-1, with D perhaps TRBD1 (5 bases). This CDR3 comprises 16 residues. V was cut by 4 bases and J by 0 bases, with 16 bases left in between. The germline gives CDR1 SGHRS, CDR2 YFSETQ.